This T cell receptor beta chain was documented in a study of beta chain features in type 1 diabetes. General study findings and limits: Whether HLA type affects TCRB rearrangement stayed undetermined in the present work. VDJ junctions from type 1 diabetes patients carried fewer insertions and larger deletions.

Expressed TCRB transcripts were sequenced because the entire RNA isolate underwent reverse transcription. Measured with immunoSEQ multiplex PCR; TCRdb has only the in-frame clones, and not every one. The sample includes a few hundred thousand clones, about 15% of them seen just once. Germline CDR1 is SGHRS and CDR2 is YFSETQ. Trimming removed 3 bases at V and 7 bases at J, with 11 bases between. This CDR3 has 13 residues. A word on this clone: The antigen remains undetermined.

Populations obtained by sorting all exceeded 95% purity. The rearrangement uses TRBV5-1 and TRBJ2-1, with D possibly being TRBD2 (6 bases). The receptor comes from a young woman in good health. The source material was naive CD4+ T cells from blood. CDR3 region: CASSSPGGNEQFF. For the CDR3, the DNA is TGCGCCAGCAGCTCTCCCGGAGGGAATGAGCAGTTCTTC.